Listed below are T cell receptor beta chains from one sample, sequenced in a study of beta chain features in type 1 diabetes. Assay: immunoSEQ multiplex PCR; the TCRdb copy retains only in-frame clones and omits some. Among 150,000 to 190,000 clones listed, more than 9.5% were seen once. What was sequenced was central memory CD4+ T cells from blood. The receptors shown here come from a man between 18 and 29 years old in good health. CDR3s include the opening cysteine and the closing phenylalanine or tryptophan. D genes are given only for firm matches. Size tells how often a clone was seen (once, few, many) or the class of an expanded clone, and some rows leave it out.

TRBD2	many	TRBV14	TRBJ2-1	TGTGCCAGCAGCCAATACCCTCCGACTAGCGGGAGGGCCTACAATGAGCAGTTCTTC	CASSQYPPTSGRAYNEQFF
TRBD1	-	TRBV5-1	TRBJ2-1	TGCGCCAGCGCCGGGACAGATTTCTACAATGAGCAGTTCTTC	CASAGTDFYNEQFF
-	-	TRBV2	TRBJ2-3	TGTGCCAGCAGTGAGCGGAGGCCAGATACGCAGTATTTT	CASSERRPDTQYF
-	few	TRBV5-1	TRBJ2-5	TGCGCCAGCAGCTTGATAACATCGAAAGAGACCCAGTACTTC	CASSLITSKETQYF
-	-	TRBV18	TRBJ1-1	TGTGCCAGCTCACCCACATCTGGAGGGGTACGTGAAGCTTTCTTT	CASSPTSGGVREAFF
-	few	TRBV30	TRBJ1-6	TGTGCCTGGAGTTCGCAGGTTAGACCCCTCCACTTT	CAWSSQVRPLHF
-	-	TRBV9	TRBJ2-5	TGTGCCAGCAGCGTAGGCAGGGGAGAGACCCAGTACTTC	CASSVGRGETQYF
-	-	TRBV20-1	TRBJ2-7	TGCAGTGCGAAGGTCTCCTACGAGCAGTACTTC	CSAKVSYEQYF
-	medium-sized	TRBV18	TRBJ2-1	TGTGCCAGCTCACCGGCTAGTAGTAGGAATGAGCAGTTCTTC	CASSPASSRNEQFF
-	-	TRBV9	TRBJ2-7	TGTGCCAGCAGCAAGGCCAGGGGACCCTACGAGCAGTACTTC	CASSKARGPYEQYF
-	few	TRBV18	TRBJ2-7	TGTGCCAGCTCATCTGGCCCGGGTAGGGGTTCAGCCGAGCAGTACTTC	CASSSGPGRGSAEQYF
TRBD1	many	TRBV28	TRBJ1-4	TGTGCCAGCAGTACTACAGGGGATACTGAAAAACTGTTTTTT	CASSTTGDTEKLFF
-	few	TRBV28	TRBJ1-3	TGTGCCAGCACCCTCGGGGAGAACACCATATATTTT	CASTLGENTIYF
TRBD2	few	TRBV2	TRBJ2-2	TGTGCCAGCAGGAAACGGACTAGCGGTACCACCGGGGAGCTGTTTTTT	CASRKRTSGTTGELFF
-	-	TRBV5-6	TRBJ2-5	TGTGCCAGCAGCTTGGGTGTCGCGGGGATGGAGAAGACCCAGTACTTC	CASSLGVAGMEKTQYF
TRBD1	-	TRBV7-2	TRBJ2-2	TGTGCCAGCAGCTCCAAGACAGGGATCCCCGGGGAGCTGTTTTTT	CASSSKTGIPGELFF
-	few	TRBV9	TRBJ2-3	TGTGCCAGCAGCCCACGCGGGATGACAGATACGCAGTATTTT	CASSPRGMTDTQYF
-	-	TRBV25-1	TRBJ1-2	TGTGCCAGCAGTCACATATCCTATGGCTACACCTTC	CASSHISYGYTF
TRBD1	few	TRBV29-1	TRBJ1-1	TGCAGCGCAGGGGGTCCGAGATTGAACACTGAAGCTTTCTTT	CSAGGPRLNTEAFF
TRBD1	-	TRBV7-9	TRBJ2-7	TGTGCCAGCAGCTTATCGGGACAGCCCTCCTACGAGCAGTACTTC	CASSLSGQPSYEQYF
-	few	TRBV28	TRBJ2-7	TGTGCCAGCGGCCCCGGGGGCTACGAGCAGTACTTC	CASGPGGYEQYF
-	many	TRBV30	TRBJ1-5	TGTGCCTGGTCCCGGGGTACAGATCAGCCCCAGCATTTT	CAWSRGTDQPQHF
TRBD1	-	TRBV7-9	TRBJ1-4	TGTGCCAGCAGCTTTGCAGACAGGGGAGGAATTTTT	CASSFADRGGIF
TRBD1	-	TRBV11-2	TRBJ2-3	TGTGCCAGCAGCTCGGGACAGGGCACAGATACGCAGTATTTT	CASSSGQGTDTQYF
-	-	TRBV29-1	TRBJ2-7	TGCAGCGTTGAAGCGGACAGAACCTACGAGCAGTACTTC	CSVEADRTYEQYF
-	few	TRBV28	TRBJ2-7	TGTGCCACTCACGGCGGTATGAGCTCCTACGAGCAGTACTTC	CATHGGMSSYEQYF
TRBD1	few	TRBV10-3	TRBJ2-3	TGTGCCATCAGTGACCAGGGACAGGGGGGAAATACGCAGTATTTT	CAISDQGQGGNTQYF
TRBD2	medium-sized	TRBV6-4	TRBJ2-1	TGTGCCAGCAGTGAAGGGACTACCCCCTACAATGAGCAGTTCTTC	CASSEGTTPYNEQFF
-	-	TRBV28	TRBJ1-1	TGTGCCAGCAGTGGGAGCCGGCGCACTGAAGCTTTCTTT	CASSGSRRTEAFF
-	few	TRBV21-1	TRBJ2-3	TGTGCCAGCAGCAACGGACAGGGGGTCTGGGAAGATACGCAGTATTTT	CASSNGQGVWEDTQYF
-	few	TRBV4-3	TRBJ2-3	TGCGCCAGCAGCCAAGCGGCAGGTTCCACAGATACGCAGTATTTT	CASSQAAGSTDTQYF
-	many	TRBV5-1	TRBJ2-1	TGCGCCAGCAGCTTGGATCCCTCCTACAATGAGCAGTTCTTC	CASSLDPSYNEQFF
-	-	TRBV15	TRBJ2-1	TGTGCCACCAGCAGAGGTGAGGGAGTGCAGTTCTTC	CATSRGEGVQFF
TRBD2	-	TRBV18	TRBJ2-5	TGTGCCAGCTCACCTCGTGGGACTAGCTGGGGCCAAGAGACCCAGTACTTC	CASSPRGTSWGQETQYF
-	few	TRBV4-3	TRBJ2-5	TGCGCCAGCAGCCTGAAGGTAGCGCGAGAGACCCAGTACTTC	CASSLKVARETQYF
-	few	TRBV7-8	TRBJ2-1	TGTGCCAGCAGCTCCCGAGCGGCACAGAACTACAATGAGCAGTTCTTC	CASSSRAAQNYNEQFF
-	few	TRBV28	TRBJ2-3	TGTGCCAGCATGCCCCGCCCCAGCACAGATACGCAGTATTTT	CASMPRPSTDTQYF
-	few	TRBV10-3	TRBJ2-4	TGTGCCATCAGTGAGCCTATGGGAGGCAAAAACATTCAGTACTTC	CAISEPMGGKNIQYF
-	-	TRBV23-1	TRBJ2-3	TGCGCCAGCAGTCAATCGCCGGGGTCCCTCGGAGATACGCAGTATTTT	CASSQSPGSLGDTQYF
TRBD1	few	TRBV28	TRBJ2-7	TGTGCCAGCAGTCAGACGGACAGGGTCCAGCAGTACTTC	CASSQTDRVQQYF
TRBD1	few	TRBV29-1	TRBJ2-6	TGCAGCGTTGCTGGACAGGGACTCTCTGGGGCCAACGTCCTGACTTTC	CSVAGQGLSGANVLTF
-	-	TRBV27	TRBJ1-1	TGTGCCAGCACTGGGAGGGGGGCTCGGAACACTGAAGCTTTCTTT	CASTGRGARNTEAFF
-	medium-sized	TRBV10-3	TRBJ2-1	TGTGCCATCAGGCCCTCCGGGACCCGTTCCTATGAGCAGTTCTTC	CAIRPSGTRSYEQFF
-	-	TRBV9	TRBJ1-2	TGTGCCAGCAGCGTAGGCCCTAACTACTATGGCTACACCTTC	CASSVGPNYYGYTF
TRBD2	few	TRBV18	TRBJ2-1	TGTGCCAGCTCACCCAGACTAGCGCAATACAATGAGCAGTTCTTC	CASSPRLAQYNEQFF
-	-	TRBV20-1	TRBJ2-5	TGCAGTGTCCATCAAGAGACCCAGTACTTC	CSVHQETQYF